The entry that follows covers one TCR beta chain sequence. Its antigen is unidentified. This entry is derived from a study of radiation and T cells in renal cell carcinoma. Treatment described: 15 Gy SBRT to primary tumor, nephrectomy 4 weeks later. This renal cell carcinoma was of the clear cell type. Trimming cost V 0 bases and J 9 bases, with 12 bases left between them. CDR3 length equals 12 residues. From germline, CDR1 is GTSNPN and CDR2 SVGIG (reference sequence). Findings and caveats of the study: Pretreatment tumor biopsies were lacking, so baseline clonotypes are unknown. Top 100 clonotypes averaged around 54% in irradiated versus roughly 43% in nephrectomy-only tumors.

The table came from immunoSEQ multiplex PCR; TCRdb's copy has only in-frame clones and leaves some out. The sample contains under 20,000 clones, about three fifths of which appear only once. The sequence was obtained from a woman in her seventies with renal cell carcinoma. V and J are TRBV30 and TRBJ2-7; D ambiguous. The material was tumor tissue, obtained from a patient whose treatment included radiotherapy and nephrectomy. In DNA, the CDR3 is TGTGCCTGGAGTGTCTCTGGGGAATGGCAGTACTTC. Amino acid sequence: CAWSVSGEWQYF.